A selection of T cell receptor beta chains follows, all from one sample in a study of T cells in Graves' hyperthyroidism and ophthalmopathy. TCRdb re-called the multiplex PCR reads with MiXCR, one entry per CDR3 protein. Found here are fewer than 650,000 distinct CDR3 sequences, around 13% of them singletons; the top ten hold approximately 5.7%. Input material: blood. All receptors derive from a woman in her twenties or thirties with Graves' hyperthyroidism that later progressed to Graves' ophthalmopathy. The CDR3 runs from the conserved cysteine through the conserved F or W. The D gene is left open where the match is weak. Clone size appears in some rows only: once, few, many, or a class for an expanded clone.

. | TRBD2 | TRBJ2-7 | TRBV5-5 | TGTGCCAGCAGCCCCTCCTTGCCGACTAGCTCCTACGTAGTGGAGCAGTACTTC | CASSPSLPTSSYVVEQYF
many | . | TRBJ1-4 | TRBV11-2 | TGTGCCAGCAGCTCGAGGATCATTGAAAAACTGTTTTTT | CASSSRIIEKLFF
many | TRBD1 | TRBJ1-2 | TRBV12-3/TRBV12-4 | TGTGCCAGCACCCGACAGGGGATAAACTATGGCTACACCTTC | CASTRQGINYGYTF
few | . | TRBJ2-6 | TRBV30 | TGTGCCTGGGGAGATGGGGCCAACGTCCTGACTTTC | CAWGDGANVLTF
many | . | TRBJ1-2 | TRBV6-5 | TGTGCCAGCAGTTACTCGGAATGGGGCTTTGGCTACACCTTC | CASSYSEWGFGYTF
. | TRBD2 | TRBJ2-7 | TRBV30 | TGTGCCTGGAGTGTGGGAGGGAATTCCTACGAGCAGTACTTC | CAWSVGGNSYEQYF
many | TRBD1 | TRBJ2-4 | TRBV12-3/TRBV12-4 | TGTGCCAGCAGTTTAAGGGGGCCCAAAAACATTCAGTACTTC | CASSLRGPKNIQYF
. | . | TRBJ2-3 | TRBV9 | TGTGCCAGCAGCGTAGGCCCTACTACCAGCACAGGTACGCAGTATTTT | CASSVGPTTSTGTQYF
many | . | TRBJ2-5 | TRBV12-5 | TGTGCTAGTGGTTCCCCCCCAACGTCGTTAGACCAAGAGACCCAGTACTTC | CASGSPPTSLDQETQYF
. | . | TRBJ2-7 | TRBV19 | TGTGCCAGTAGCGGACAGCTAAACACTAGCTCCTACGAGCAGTACTTC | CASSGQLNTSSYEQYF
many | . | TRBJ2-1 | TRBV11-3 | TGTGCCAGCAGCTTACGCACGAACGGCAACAATGAGCAGTTCTTC | CASSLRTNGNNEQFF
. | TRBD1 | TRBJ2-2 | TRBV20-1 | TGCATTACCGGGACAGGGGGAAGTAGCGGGGAGCTGTTTTTT | CITGTGGSSGELFF
. | . | TRBJ2-1 | TRBV7-3 | TGTGCCAGCAGCTTCGGCGGGACCGACAATGAGCAGTTCTTC | CASSFGGTDNEQFF
. | TRBD1 | TRBJ1-3 | TRBV19 | TGTGCCAGTAGTACAGACAGGGGCGGAAACACCATATATTTT | CASSTDRGGNTIYF
many | TRBD1 | TRBJ2-3 | TRBV3-1 | TGTGCCAGCAGCCAAGAGTGGACAGGATTGGGAGCGAGCACAGATACGCAGTATTTT | CASSQEWTGLGASTDTQYF
few | TRBD1 | TRBJ2-7 | TRBV19 | TGTGCCAGTCGGGACAGGAACTACGAGCAGTACTTC | CASRDRNYEQYF